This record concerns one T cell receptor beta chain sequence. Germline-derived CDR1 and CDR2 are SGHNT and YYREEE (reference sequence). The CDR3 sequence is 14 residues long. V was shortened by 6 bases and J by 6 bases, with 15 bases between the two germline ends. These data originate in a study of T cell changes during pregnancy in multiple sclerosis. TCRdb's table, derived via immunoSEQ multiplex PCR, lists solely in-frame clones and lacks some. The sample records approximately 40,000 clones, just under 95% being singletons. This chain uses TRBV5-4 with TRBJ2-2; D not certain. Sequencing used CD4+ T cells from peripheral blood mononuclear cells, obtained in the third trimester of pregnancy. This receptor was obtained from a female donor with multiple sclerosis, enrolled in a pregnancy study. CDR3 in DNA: TGTGCCAGCACCACCCTATCCCGCGCCGGGGAGCTGTTTTTT. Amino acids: CASTTLSRAGELFF. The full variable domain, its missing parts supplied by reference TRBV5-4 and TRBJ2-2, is ETGVTQSPTHLIKTRGQQVTLRCSSQSGHNTVSWYQQALGQGPQFIFQYYREEENGRGNFPPRFSGLQFPNYSSELNVNALELDDSALYLCASTTLSRAGELFFGEGSRLTVL.